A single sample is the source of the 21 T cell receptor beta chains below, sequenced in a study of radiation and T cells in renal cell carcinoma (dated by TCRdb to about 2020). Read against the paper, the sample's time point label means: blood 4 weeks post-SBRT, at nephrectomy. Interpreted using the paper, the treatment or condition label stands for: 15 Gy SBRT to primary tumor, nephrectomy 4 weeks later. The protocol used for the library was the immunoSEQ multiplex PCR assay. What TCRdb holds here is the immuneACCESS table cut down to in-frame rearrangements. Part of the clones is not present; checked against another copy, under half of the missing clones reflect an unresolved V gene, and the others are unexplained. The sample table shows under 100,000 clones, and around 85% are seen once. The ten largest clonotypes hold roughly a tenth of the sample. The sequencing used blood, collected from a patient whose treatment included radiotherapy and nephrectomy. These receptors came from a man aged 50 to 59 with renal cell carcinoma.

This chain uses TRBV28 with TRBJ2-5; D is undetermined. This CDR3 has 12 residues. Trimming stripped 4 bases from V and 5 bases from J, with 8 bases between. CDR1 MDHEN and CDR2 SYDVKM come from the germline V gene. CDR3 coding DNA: TGTGCCAGCAGTTCCCTCCGGGAGACCCAGTACTTC. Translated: CASSSLRETQYF.

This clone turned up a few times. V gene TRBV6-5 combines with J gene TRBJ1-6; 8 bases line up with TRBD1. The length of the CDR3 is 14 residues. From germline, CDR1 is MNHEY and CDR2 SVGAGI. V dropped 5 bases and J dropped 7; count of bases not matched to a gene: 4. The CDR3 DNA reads TGTGCCAGCAGTCGGGACAGGCCGAATTCACCCCTCCACTTT. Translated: CASSRDRPNSPLHF.

The CDR3 coding sequence is TGTGCCAGCAGCCCCGGACGGACTTACGAGCAGTACTTC. It codes for CASSPGRTYEQYF. The chain employs TRBV7-9 and TRBJ2-7; D perhaps matches TRBD2 (5 bases). The CDR3 is 13 amino acids. The germline V gene has CDR1 SEHNR and CDR2 FQNEAQ (reference sequence). V shed 5 bases and J shed 4 bases, with 12 bases lying between them.

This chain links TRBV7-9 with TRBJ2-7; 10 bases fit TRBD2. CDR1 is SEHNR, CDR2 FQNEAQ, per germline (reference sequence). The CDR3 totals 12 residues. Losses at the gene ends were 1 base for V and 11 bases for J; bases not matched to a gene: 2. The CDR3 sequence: CASSLEAGGEYF. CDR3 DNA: TGTGCCAGCAGCTTAGAAGCGGGAGGGGAGTACTTC.

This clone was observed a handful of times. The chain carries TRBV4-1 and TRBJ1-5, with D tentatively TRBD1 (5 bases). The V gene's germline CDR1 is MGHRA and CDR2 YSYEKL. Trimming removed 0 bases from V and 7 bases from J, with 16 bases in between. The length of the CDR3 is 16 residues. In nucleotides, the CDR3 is TGCGCCAGCAGCCAAGATACCGGGTCAGGGAACCAGCCCCAGCATTTT. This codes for CASSQDTGSGNQPQHF.

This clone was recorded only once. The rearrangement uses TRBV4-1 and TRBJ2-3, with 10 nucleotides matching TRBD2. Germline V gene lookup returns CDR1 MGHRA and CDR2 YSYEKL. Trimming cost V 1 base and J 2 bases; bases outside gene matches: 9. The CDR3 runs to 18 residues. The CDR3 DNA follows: TGCGCCAGCAGCCAAGCCGAGGGGCTAGCGGGGGACACAGATACGCAGTATTTT. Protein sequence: CASSQAEGLAGDTDTQYF.

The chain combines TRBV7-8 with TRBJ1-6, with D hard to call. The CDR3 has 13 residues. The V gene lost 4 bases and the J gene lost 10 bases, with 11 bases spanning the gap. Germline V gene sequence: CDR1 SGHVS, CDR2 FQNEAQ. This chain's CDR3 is CASSSTGRSPLHF. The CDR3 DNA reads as TGTGCCAGCAGCTCGACCGGTCGGTCACCCCTCCACTTT.

CDR3 bases: TGTGCCAGCAGCCCAGGGACATTTGGGTACGAGCAGTACTTC. Encoded protein: CASSPGTFGYEQYF. The chain carries TRBV9 and TRBJ2-7; TRBD1 might be the D (6 bases). The CDR3 spans 14 residues. V was pared by 4 bases and J by 4 bases, with 15 bases between. Germline V gives CDR1 SGDLS, CDR2 YYNGEE.

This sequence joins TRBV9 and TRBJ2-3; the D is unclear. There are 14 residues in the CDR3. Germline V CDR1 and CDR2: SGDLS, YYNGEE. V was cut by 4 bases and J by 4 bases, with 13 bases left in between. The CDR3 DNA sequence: TGTGCCAGCAGCCCCACCACCGGCCCAGATACGCAGTATTTT. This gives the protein CASSPTTGPDTQYF. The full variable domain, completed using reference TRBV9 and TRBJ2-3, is DSGVTQTPKHLITATGQRVTLRCSPRSGDLSVYWYQQSLDQGLQFLIQYYNGEERAKGNILERFSAQQFPDLHSELNLSSLELGDSALYFCASSPTTGPDTQYFGPGTRLTVL.

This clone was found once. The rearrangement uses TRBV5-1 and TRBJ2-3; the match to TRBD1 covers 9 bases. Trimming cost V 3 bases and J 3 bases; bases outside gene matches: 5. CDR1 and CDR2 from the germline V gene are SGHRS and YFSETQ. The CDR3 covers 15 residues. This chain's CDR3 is CASSSSGTGTDTQYF. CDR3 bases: TGCGCCAGCAGCTCTTCCGGGACAGGGACAGATACGCAGTATTTT.

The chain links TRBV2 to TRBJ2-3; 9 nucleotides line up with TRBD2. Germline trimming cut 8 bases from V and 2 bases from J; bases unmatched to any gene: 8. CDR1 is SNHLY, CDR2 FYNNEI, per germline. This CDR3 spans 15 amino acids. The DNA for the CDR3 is TGTGCCAGCCGCCGGCGGGAGGGCTACACAGATACGCAGTATTTT. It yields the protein CASRRREGYTDTQYF.

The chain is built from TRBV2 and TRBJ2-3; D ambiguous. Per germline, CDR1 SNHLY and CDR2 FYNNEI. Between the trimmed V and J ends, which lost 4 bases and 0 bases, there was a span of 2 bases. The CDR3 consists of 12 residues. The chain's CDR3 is CASSGSTDTQYF. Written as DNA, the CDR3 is TGTGCCAGCAGTGGTAGCACAGATACGCAGTATTTT.

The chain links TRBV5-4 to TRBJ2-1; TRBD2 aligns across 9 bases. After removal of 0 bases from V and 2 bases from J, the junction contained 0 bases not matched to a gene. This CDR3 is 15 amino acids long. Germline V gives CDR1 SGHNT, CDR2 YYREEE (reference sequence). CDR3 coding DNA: TGTGCCAGCAGCTTGGGCGGGGGGGCCTACAATGAGCAGTTCTTC. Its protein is CASSLGGGAYNEQFF.

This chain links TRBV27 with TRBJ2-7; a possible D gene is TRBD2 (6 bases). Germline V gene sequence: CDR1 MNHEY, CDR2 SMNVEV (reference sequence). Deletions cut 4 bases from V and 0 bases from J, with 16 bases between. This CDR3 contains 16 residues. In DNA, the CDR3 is TGTGCCAGCAGTTCCTCCCCGGGACTCCACTCCTACGAGCAGTACTTC. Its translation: CASSSSPGLHSYEQYF.

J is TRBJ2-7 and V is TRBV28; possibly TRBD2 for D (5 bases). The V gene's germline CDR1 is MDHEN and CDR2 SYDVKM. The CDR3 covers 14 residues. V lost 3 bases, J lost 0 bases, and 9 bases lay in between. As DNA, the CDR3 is TGTGCCAGCAGTTTCCAGCGGAGCTCCTACGAGCAGTACTTC. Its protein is CASSFQRSSYEQYF.

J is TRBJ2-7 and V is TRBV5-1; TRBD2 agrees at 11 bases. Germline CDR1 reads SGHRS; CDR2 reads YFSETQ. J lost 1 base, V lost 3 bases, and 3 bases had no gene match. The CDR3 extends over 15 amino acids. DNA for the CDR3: TGCGCCAGCAGCTACATAGCGGGAGGGTCCTACGAGCAGTACTTC. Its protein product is CASSYIAGGSYEQYF.

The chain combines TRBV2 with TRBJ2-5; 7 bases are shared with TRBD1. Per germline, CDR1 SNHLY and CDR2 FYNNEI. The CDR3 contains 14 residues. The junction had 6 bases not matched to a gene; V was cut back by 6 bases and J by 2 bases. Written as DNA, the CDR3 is TGTGCCAGCAGGCCCGACAGGGATCAAGAGACCCAGTACTTC. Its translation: CASRPDRDQETQYF.

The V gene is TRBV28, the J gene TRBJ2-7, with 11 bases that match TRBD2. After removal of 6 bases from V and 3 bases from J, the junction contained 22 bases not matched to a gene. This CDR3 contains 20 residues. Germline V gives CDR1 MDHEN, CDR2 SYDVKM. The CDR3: CASSRHSGTSGLMYYYEQYF. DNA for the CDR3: TGTGCCAGCAGCCGACATTCCGGGACTAGCGGCCTAATGTACTACTACGAGCAGTACTTC.

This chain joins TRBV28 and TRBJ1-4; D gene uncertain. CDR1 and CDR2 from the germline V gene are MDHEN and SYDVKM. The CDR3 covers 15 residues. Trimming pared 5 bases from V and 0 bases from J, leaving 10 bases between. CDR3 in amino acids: CASSLPIPTNEKLFF. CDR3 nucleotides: TGTGCCAGCAGTCTCCCTATCCCAACTAATGAAAAACTGTTTTTT. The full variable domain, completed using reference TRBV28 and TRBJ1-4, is DVKVTQSSRYLVKRTGEKVFLECVQDMDHENMFWYRQDPGLGLRLIYFSYDVKMKEKGDIPEGYSVSREKKERFSLILESASTNQTSMYLCASSLPIPTNEKLFFGSGTQLSVL.

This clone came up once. For the CDR3, the DNA is TGTGCCAGCAGCTTTCGCATTGCAAGCACAGATACGCAGTATTTT. Translating it yields CASSFRIASTDTQYF. The rearrangement joins TRBV11-2 to TRBJ2-3, with unresolved D. The V gene lost 3 bases and the J gene lost 0 bases, with 10 bases spanning the gap. The CDR3 totals 15 residues. Germline loops: CDR1 SGHAT, CDR2 FQNNGV.

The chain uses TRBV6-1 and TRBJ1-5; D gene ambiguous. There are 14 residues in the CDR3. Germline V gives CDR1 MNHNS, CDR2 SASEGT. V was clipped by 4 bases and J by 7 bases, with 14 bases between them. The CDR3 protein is CASSVLPGEQPQHF. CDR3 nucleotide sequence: TGTGCCAGCAGTGTACTACCTGGGGAACAGCCCCAGCATTTT.